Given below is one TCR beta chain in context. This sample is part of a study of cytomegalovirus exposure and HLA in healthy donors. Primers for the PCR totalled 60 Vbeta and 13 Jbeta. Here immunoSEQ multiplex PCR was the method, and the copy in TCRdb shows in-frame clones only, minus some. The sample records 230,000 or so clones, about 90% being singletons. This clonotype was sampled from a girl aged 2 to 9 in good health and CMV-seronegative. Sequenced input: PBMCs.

The CDR3 coding sequence is TGTGCCAGCAGTGATCGGGGGGCGGCTCAGCCCCAGCATTTT. Its protein product is CASSDRGAAQPQHF. This chain connects TRBV6-1 to TRBJ1-5; possibly TRBD1 for D (6 bases). The V end lost 3 bases, the J end lost 6 bases, and 12 bases lay between the germline ends. This CDR3 has 14 residues. Germline V CDR1 and CDR2: MNHNS, SASEGT.